The 31 T cell receptor beta chains below all came from one sample that was sequenced in a study of naive and memory T cell subsets. Both TRBC1 and TRBC2 were covered by a beta constant-region primer of two equimolar oligonucleotides. One entry per CDR3 protein results from TCRdb running MiXCR on the UMI-ligation and nested PCR reads. The sample holds some 150,000 distinct CDR3 sequences, about a sixth seen once. The source material was naive CD4+ T cells from blood. Receptor source: a human donor in good health.

This chain links TRBV5-1 with TRBJ2-6; D assignment may be TRBD1 or TRBD2 (5 bases each). V lost 4 bases and J 2 bases, leaving 13 bases between the germline ends. Germline V gene lookup returns CDR1 SGHRS and CDR2 YFSETQ. CDR3 size: 16 residues. The CDR3 region has the DNA TGCGCCAGCAGCGGGGACCGCTTAACTGGGGCCAACGTCCTGACTTTC. Protein product: CASSGDRLTGANVLTF.

Details on this clonotype: This may come from a read error, since a much larger clone is one base off. V gene TRBV5-1 combines with J gene TRBJ2-2; D may be TRBD2 (5 bases). CDR1 and CDR2 (germline): SGHRS, YFSETQ. Trimming left V 8 bases short and J 3 bases short, with 14 bases between. This CDR3 has 14 residues. This chain's CDR3 is CASKSPGDTGELFF. The DNA for the CDR3 is TGCGCCAGTAAAAGTCCCGGGGACACCGGGGAGCTGTTTTTT.

This clonotype was counted only a few times. V and J are TRBV2 and TRBJ2-3; TRBD1 agrees at 7 bases. The V and J ends lost 5 bases and 2 bases, in that order; junction bases with no gene match: 4. The CDR3 totals 14 residues. In germline, CDR1 is SNHLY, CDR2 FYNNEI. This CDR3 is CASSTGAATDTQYF. In DNA form, the CDR3 reads TGTGCCAGCAGTACAGGGGCAGCCACAGATACGCAGTATTTT.

This clonotype was seen only a few times. This chain joins TRBV6-6 and TRBJ2-3; 9 bases line up with TRBD1. The CDR3 covers 15 residues. Germline V lookup: CDR1 MNHNY, CDR2 SVGAGI (reference sequence). J gave up 2 bases and V 5 bases, and 5 bases lay outside the gene matches. The CDR3 loop is CASSARDRATDTQYF. The CDR3 bases are TGTGCCAGCAGTGCCCGGGACAGGGCCACAGATACGCAGTATTTT.

J is TRBJ2-1 and V is TRBV27; 11 bases align to TRBD2. CDR3 length equals 15 residues. The germline CDR1 and CDR2 sequences are MNHEY and SMNVEV (reference sequence). The V segment lost 6 bases and the J segment 7 bases; nucleotides outside the gene matches: 8. CDR3 region: CASSPPSGRWNEQFF. The CDR3 DNA follows: TGTGCCAGCAGCCCCCCTAGCGGGAGGTGGAATGAGCAGTTCTTC.

The J gene is TRBJ2-3, the V gene TRBV10-1; weak D call: TRBD1 (6 bases). Trimming removed 3 bases from V and 6 bases from J, with 13 bases in between. Germline V gives CDR1 WNHNN, CDR2 SYGVQD (reference sequence). The CDR3 runs 14 residues. The CDR3: CASSDGVRGDTQYF. CDR3 bases: TGCGCCAGCAGTGATGGTGTCAGGGGTGATACGCAGTATTTT.

This chain uses TRBV10-3 with TRBJ1-1; 8 bases align to TRBD1. CDR1 and CDR2 from the germline V gene are ENHRY and SYGVKD. The CDR3 is 15 amino acids. V shed 3 bases, J shed 1 base, and the junction held 4 bases outside the gene matches. The CDR3 sequence is CAISDPGTGNTEAFF. The DNA of the CDR3 is TGTGCCATCAGTGATCCCGGGACAGGGAACACTGAAGCTTTCTTT.

This clonotype was found many times. V usage is TRBV10-3 and J usage is TRBJ2-7, with D hard to call. Trimming pared 2 bases from V and 3 bases from J, leaving 8 bases between. CDR1 ENHRY and CDR2 SYGVKD come from the germline V gene. The CDR3 covers 13 residues. The chain's CDR3 is CAISERQVYEQYF. DNA for the CDR3: TGTGCCATCAGTGAGCGACAAGTCTACGAGCAGTACTTC.

Only a few counts were recorded for this clonotype. The chain combines TRBV6-6 with TRBJ2-5; D may be TRBD1 (5 bases). There are 15 residues in the CDR3. Between the trimmed V and J ends, which lost 2 bases and 5 bases, there was a span of 15 bases. In germline, CDR1 is MNHNY, CDR2 SVGAGI (reference sequence). CDR3 sequence reads: CASSYRGGTTETQYF. CDR3 nucleotides: TGTGCCAGCAGTTACAGGGGCGGTACAACGGAGACCCAGTACTTC.

This clonotype came up many times. V and J are TRBV27 and TRBJ2-1; 7 bases are shared with TRBD2. This CDR3 region has 15 residues. With 3 bases clipped from V and 8 bases from J, the junction kept 10 bases outside the gene matches. Germline CDR1 and CDR2: MNHEY and SMNVEV (reference sequence). The CDR3 sequence is CASSFEGRAWHEQFF. CDR3 nucleotides: TGTGCCAGCAGTTTCGAAGGGAGGGCCTGGCATGAGCAGTTCTTC.

The J gene is TRBJ1-1, the V gene TRBV12-5; D perhaps matches TRBD1 (6 bases). The V end was cut by 5 bases, the J end by 1 base, with 14 bases between. Germline V gene sequence: CDR1 LGHNT, CDR2 FRNRAP. This CDR3 region has 15 residues. CDR3 sequence: CASGPSGTTNTEAFF. As DNA, the CDR3 is TGTGCTAGTGGTCCCTCCGGGACAACGAACACTGAAGCTTTCTTT.

The table lists this clonotype with a few counts. The rearrangement joins TRBV10-3 to TRBJ2-3; 11 nucleotides line up with TRBD2. Germline V CDR1 and CDR2: ENHRY, SYGVKD. Losses at the gene ends were 6 bases for V and 4 bases for J; bases not matched to a gene: 6. This CDR3 region has 15 residues. CDR3 nucleotide sequence: TGTGCCATCAGAACCGGGACTAGCGGCTCAGATACGCAGTATTTT. This encodes CAIRTGTSGSDTQYF.

The J gene is TRBJ2-1, the V gene TRBV18; D unclear. V was cut by 8 bases and J by 8 bases, with 19 bases left in between. From germline, CDR1 is KGHSH and CDR2 LQKENI. The CDR3 is made up of 14 amino acids. The CDR3 reads CASQSGYRRDEQFF. In DNA form, the CDR3 reads TGTGCCAGCCAATCCGGGTATCGTCGCGATGAGCAGTTCTTC.

This clonotype was seen a few times. The chain is built from TRBV4-1 and TRBJ1-2; TRBD1 agrees at 7 bases. V lost 3 bases to trimming and J lost 8 bases; unmatched junction nucleotides: 9. Germline-derived CDR1 and CDR2 are MGHRA and YSYEKL. The length of the CDR3 is 14 residues. This CDR3 is CASSQSTGLGGYTF. In nucleotides, the CDR3 is TGCGCCAGCAGCCAGTCGACAGGGCTAGGAGGCTACACCTTC.

This clonotype appeared a few times. This chain connects TRBV29-1 to TRBJ1-2; possibly TRBD1 for D (6 bases). The CDR3 consists of 12 residues. CDR1 SQVTM and CDR2 ANQGSEA come from the germline V gene. V gave up 6 bases and J gave up 8 bases, with 16 bases separating them. CDR3 amino acids: CSVQTGGAGYTF. The CDR3 nucleotides are TGCAGCGTCCAGACCGGGGGCGCGGGCTACACCTTC.

This clonotype has more than one count but fewer than ten. The genes are TRBV28 and TRBJ2-3; 13 bases agree with TRBD2. The V gene's germline CDR1 is MDHEN and CDR2 SYDVKM. There are 18 residues in the CDR3. Trimming cost V 4 bases and J 2 bases; bases outside gene matches: 9. In nucleotides, the CDR3 is TGTGCCAGCAGTTATGGCGGACTAGCGGGAGTGGTCACAGATACGCAGTATTTT. Translated: CASSYGGLAGVVTDTQYF.

V gene TRBV20-1 combines with J gene TRBJ2-7; D remains ambiguous. Germline CDR1 is DFQATT and CDR2 is SNEGSKA (reference sequence). CDR3 length: 12 amino acids. Between the trimmed V and J ends, which lost 3 bases and 0 bases, there was a span of 6 bases. The CDR3 region has the DNA TGCAGTGCTAGTCCCCTCTCCTACGAGCAGTACTTC. It is translated as CSASPLSYEQYF.

V usage is TRBV6-2 or TRBV6-3 and J usage is TRBJ2-1; D is unclear. Trimming removed 7 bases from V and 8 bases from J, with 18 bases in between. CDR3 size: 14 residues. The germline gives CDR1 MNHEY, CDR2 SVGEGT. The CDR3 coding sequence is TGTGCCAGCACCGACGGCCGACCCTTGGATGAGCAGTTCTTC. It yields the protein CASTDGRPLDEQFF.

This clonotype was counted a few times. The chain uses TRBV10-3 and TRBJ2-3; the match to TRBD1 covers 7 bases. With 10 bases clipped from V and 2 bases from J, the junction kept 9 bases outside the gene matches. Germline V gives CDR1 ENHRY, CDR2 SYGVKD. There are 14 residues in the CDR3. CDR3: CATRGQTNTDTQYF. The CDR3 bases are TGTGCCACCAGGGGACAGACCAACACAGATACGCAGTATTTT.

The chain uses TRBV7-8 and TRBJ2-1; 7 bases are shared with TRBD2. The CDR3 contains 16 residues. The trim removed 3 bases at V and 0 bases at J, leaving 5 bases unmatched. Per the germline V gene, CDR1 is SGHVS and CDR2 is FQNEAQ. The CDR3 sequence is CASSLFSGGSYNEQFF. In DNA, the CDR3 is TGTGCCAGCAGCTTGTTCTCGGGGGGCTCCTACAATGAGCAGTTCTTC.

This clonotype was observed a few times. This chain connects TRBV7-2 to TRBJ2-3; D is perhaps TRBD1 (6 bases). This CDR3 contains 16 residues. Germline-derived CDR1 and CDR2 are SGHTA and FQGNSA. The V end lost 2 bases, the J end lost 2 bases, and 14 bases lay between the germline ends. As DNA, the CDR3 is TGTGCCAGCAGCTTAATGGGACAAGTGAACACAGATACGCAGTATTTT. Protein: CASSLMGQVNTDTQYF.

In this sample, this clonotype turned up a few times. The rearrangement links TRBV7-9 to TRBJ2-1, with unresolved D. CDR1 is SEHNR, CDR2 FQNEAQ, per germline (reference sequence). CDR3 length: 16 residues. V lost 1 base, J lost 0 bases, and 10 bases lay in between. The CDR3 DNA sequence: TGTGCCAGCAGCTTAGTATTTGTGAGCTCCTACAATGAGCAGTTCTTC. Encoded protein: CASSLVFVSSYNEQFF.

The chain combines TRBV6-5 with TRBJ1-1; D remains unclear. This CDR3 spans 13 amino acids. CDR1 is MNHEY and CDR2 is SVGAGI in the germline V gene. V was cut by 3 bases and J by 4 bases, with 9 bases left in between. CDR3 DNA sequence: TGTGCCAGCAGTTATCGGGATCGCACTGAAGCTTTCTTT. Its translation is CASSYRDRTEAFF.

This clonotype came up once. CDR3 coding DNA: TGTGCCAGCAGCCGCCCCCTCTCTCTCGGGAATGAGCAGTTCTTC. Encoded protein: CASSRPLSLGNEQFF. The V call is TRBV6-5, the J call TRBJ2-1; D unclear. The germline CDR1 and CDR2 sequences are MNHEY and SVGAGI. CDR3 length: 15 amino acids. Trimming stripped 6 bases from V and 7 bases from J, with 19 bases between.

CDR3 DNA: TGCGCCAGCGAGACTAGCGGGATGGGGCTCCGGCAGTTCTTC. It translates to CASETSGMGLRQFF. V and J are TRBV5-1 and TRBJ2-1; 11 bases align to TRBD2. The germline CDR1 and CDR2 sequences are SGHRS and YFSETQ. V lost 7 bases to trimming and J lost 12 bases; unmatched junction nucleotides: 12. The length of the CDR3 is 14 residues.

The J gene is TRBJ2-7, the V gene TRBV10-3, with TRBD2 matching 9 bases. CDR1 and CDR2 (germline): ENHRY, SYGVKD. The CDR3 contains 15 residues. J gave up 9 bases and V 10 bases, and 19 bases lay outside the gene matches. The CDR3 DNA reads as TGTGCCACGCGATCAGGGACTAGCCAAATTATGTCGCAGTACTTC. Amino acids: CATRSGTSQIMSQYF.

The chain links TRBV5-1 to TRBJ1-1; 10 positions agree with TRBD1. The CDR3 has 14 amino acids. V lost 3 bases, J lost 1 base, and 0 bases stayed unmatched. Germline assignment: CDR1 SGHRS and CDR2 YFSETQ. CDR3 residues: CASSWDRGNTEAFF. In DNA form, the CDR3 reads TGCGCCAGCAGCTGGGACAGGGGGAACACTGAAGCTTTCTTT.

V gene TRBV28 combines with J gene TRBJ2-7, with a possible D match to TRBD1 (6 bases). Looked up from germline, CDR1 is MDHEN and CDR2 is SYDVKM. There are 14 residues in the CDR3. Trimming took 8 bases from V and 0 from J, leaving 14 bases between them. The chain's CDR3 is CASGRQAGSYEQYF. The CDR3 coding sequence is TGTGCCAGCGGGAGACAGGCGGGCTCCTACGAGCAGTACTTC.

The chain joins TRBV12-3 or TRBV12-4 to TRBJ2-6; D uncertain. Trimming stripped 7 bases from V and 0 bases from J, with 22 bases between. The CDR3 loop spans 19 amino acids. The CDR3 region has the DNA TGTGCCAGCACTAAACCGGCAGGCCTTCTAAGCTCTGGGGCCAACGTCCTGACTTTC. It yields the protein CASTKPAGLLSSGANVLTF.

The rearrangement joins TRBV6-5 to TRBJ2-3, with 9 bases aligning to TRBD2. CDR3 size: 14 residues. CDR1 and CDR2 from the germline V gene are MNHEY and SVGAGI. The trim removed 8 bases at V and 4 bases at J, leaving 7 bases unmatched. CDR3 coding DNA: TGTGCCAGCTGGTTAGCGGGAGTTCCAGATACGCAGTATTTT. It is translated as CASWLAGVPDTQYF.

The chain has TRBV12-3 or TRBV12-4 and TRBJ2-6; no clear D gene. Trimming pared 5 bases from V and 0 bases from J, leaving 8 bases between. The CDR3 length is 15 residues. The CDR3 loop reads CASSPTYSGANVLTF. DNA for the CDR3: TGTGCCAGCAGTCCAACCTACTCTGGGGCCAACGTCCTGACTTTC.